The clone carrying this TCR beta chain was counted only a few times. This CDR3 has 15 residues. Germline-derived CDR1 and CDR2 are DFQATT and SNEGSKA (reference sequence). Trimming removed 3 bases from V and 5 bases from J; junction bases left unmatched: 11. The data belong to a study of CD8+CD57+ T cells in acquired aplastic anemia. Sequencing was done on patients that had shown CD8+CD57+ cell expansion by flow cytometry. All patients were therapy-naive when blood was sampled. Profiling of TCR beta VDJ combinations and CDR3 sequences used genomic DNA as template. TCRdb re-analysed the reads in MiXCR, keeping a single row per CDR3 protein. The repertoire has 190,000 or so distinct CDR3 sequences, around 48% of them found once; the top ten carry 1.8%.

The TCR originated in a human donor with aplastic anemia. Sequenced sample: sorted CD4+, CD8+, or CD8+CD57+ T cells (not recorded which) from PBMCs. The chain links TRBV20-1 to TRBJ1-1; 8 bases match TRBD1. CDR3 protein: CSARDAGTGGTEAFF. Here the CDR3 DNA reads TGCAGTGCTAGGGATGCGGGTACAGGGGGGACTGAAGCTTTCTTT.